The rows below give T cell receptor beta chains drawn from one sample of a study of response to subunit inactivated influenza vaccine. TCRdb re-analysed the RT-PCR reads in MiXCR, keeping a single row per CDR3 protein. The sample has 500,000 to 700,000 distinct CDR3 sequences, 20% to 25% seen once. The sample was also reused in another study, on T cells expressing NK-cell markers.

The source was CD4+ T cells sorted from PBMCs, collected 11 to 12 days after vaccination. The receptors here all came from a man aged 50-59 years who received an inactivated influenza vaccine. CDR3s include the opening cysteine and the closing phenylalanine or tryptophan. Fields, in order: V gene, J gene, D gene, clone size, CDR3 DNA, CDR3 protein. D genes are given only for firm matches. Clone size is given for some rows only: seen once, a few or many times, or a class if the clone is expanded.

V: TRBV6-4
J: TRBJ1-2
D: NA
size: few
DNA: TGTGCCAGCAGTGACTCGAGTACGGGCTACACCTTC
CDR3: CASSDSSTGYTF

V: TRBV20-1
J: TRBJ2-1
D: NA
size: NA
DNA: TGCAGTGCGAAGGGCAGCAATGAGCAGTTCTTC
CDR3: CSAKGSNEQFF

V: TRBV5-1
J: TRBJ2-3
D: NA
size: few
DNA: TGCGCCTCAACGGTAGGCCCTAGCACAGATACGCAGTATTTT
CDR3: CASTVGPSTDTQYF

V: TRBV7-9
J: TRBJ2-1
D: TRBD1
size: many
DNA: TGTGCCAGCAGCTTAGCTGGGACAGGAGGGTTCTTC
CDR3: CASSLAGTGGFF

V: TRBV20-1
J: TRBJ2-2
D: TRBD2
size: few
DNA: TGCAGTGCAGTACTAGCGGGAGTTCGGCAGCTGTTTTTT
CDR3: CSAVLAGVRQLFF

V: TRBV6-1
J: TRBJ1-6
D: NA
size: few
DNA: TGTGCCAGCAGTGACATCCGGGTTTTTTCACCCCTCCACTTT
CDR3: CASSDIRVFSPLHF

V: TRBV7-9
J: TRBJ1-6
D: NA
size: NA
DNA: TGTGCCAGCGGCCCTTTCTGGGAGAATTCACCCCTCCACTTT
CDR3: CASGPFWENSPLHF

V: TRBV4-3
J: TRBJ2-1
D: NA
size: once
DNA: TGCGCCAGCAGCCCGACTCCAGCGGAAACCTCCTACAATGAGCAGTTCTTC
CDR3: CASSPTPAETSYNEQFF

V: TRBV10-3
J: TRBJ1-1
D: NA
size: few
DNA: TGTGCCATCAGTGGGCAGGAGGACACTGAAGCTTTCTTT
CDR3: CAISGQEDTEAFF

V: TRBV7-6
J: TRBJ2-5
D: TRBD1
size: once
DNA: TGTGCCAGCAGCTTAGCCGGGACAGGGGTCCGTTTGGAAGAGACCCAGTACTTC
CDR3: CASSLAGTGVRLEETQYF

V: TRBV2
J: TRBJ2-7
D: NA
size: NA
DNA: TGTGCCAGCAGTGCAGGGGCCCTACATGGGGAGCAGTACTTC
CDR3: CASSAGALHGEQYF

V: TRBV5-1
J: TRBJ2-7
D: NA
size: few
DNA: TGCGCCAGCAGCCCCCAGAGGTGGACGAGACGGACAGTCTACGAGCAGTACTTC
CDR3: CASSPQRWTRRTVYEQYF

V: TRBV3-1
J: TRBJ1-4
D: TRBD1
size: NA
DNA: TGTGCCAGCAGCCAAATCGGACAGGGATATCGCGTGGGGGAAAAACTGTTTTTT
CDR3: CASSQIGQGYRVGEKLFF

V: TRBV28
J: TRBJ2-3
D: TRBD1
size: few
DNA: TGTGCCAGCAGTTGGACAGGGGCCCTTCGGGAGGATACGCAGTATTTT
CDR3: CASSWTGALREDTQYF

V: TRBV18
J: TRBJ2-3
D: NA
size: few
DNA: TGTGCCAGCTCACCAATGACAGGCCGCACAGATACGCAGTATTTT
CDR3: CASSPMTGRTDTQYF

V: TRBV12-3/TRBV12-4
J: TRBJ2-3
D: NA
size: NA
DNA: TGTGCCAGCAGTTTCGATGTCGGGCGGGACGCGGCAGATACGCAGTATTTT
CDR3: CASSFDVGRDAADTQYF

V: TRBV11-1
J: TRBJ1-6
D: NA
size: NA
DNA: TGTGCCAGCAGCTTAGCGCGTCAAGGGTCACCCCTCCACTTT
CDR3: CASSLARQGSPLHF

V: TRBV7-9
J: TRBJ2-2
D: NA
size: NA
DNA: TGTGCCAGCAGCTTTGGCAGGTCGAACACCGGGGAGCTGTTTTTT
CDR3: CASSFGRSNTGELFF

V: TRBV12-3/TRBV12-4
J: TRBJ1-1
D: NA
size: few
DNA: TGTGCCAGCACCATAACAGGAACCGCAGCTTTCTTT
CDR3: CASTITGTAAFF

V: TRBV5-1
J: TRBJ2-2
D: NA
size: many
DNA: TGCGCCAGCAAACTGGGATTCACCGGGGAGCTGTTTTTT
CDR3: CASKLGFTGELFF

V: TRBV29-1
J: TRBJ1-1
D: TRBD1
size: few
DNA: TGCAGCGTTGCCCGAGACAGGGGTCGTGCTTTCTTT
CDR3: CSVARDRGRAFF

V: TRBV6-1
J: TRBJ1-4
D: NA
size: few
DNA: TGTGCCAGCAGTAGGGCAGCACCTAATGAAAAACTGTTTTTT
CDR3: CASSRAAPNEKLFF

V: TRBV20-1
J: TRBJ2-4
D: NA
size: NA
DNA: TGCAGTGCTAGTACCGATAACAAAAACATTCAGTACTTC
CDR3: CSASTDNKNIQYF

V: TRBV20-1
J: TRBJ2-5
D: TRBD2
size: few
DNA: TGCAGTGCCCGCCGCGGGAGTTCGTTTCGTACAGAGACCCAGTACTTC
CDR3: CSARRGSSFRTETQYF

V: TRBV28
J: TRBJ2-7
D: NA
size: NA
DNA: TGTGCCAGCAGTTCCTCCGGGCAAAACTACGAGCAGTACTTC
CDR3: CASSSSGQNYEQYF

V: TRBV10-3
J: TRBJ2-1
D: NA
size: NA
DNA: TGTGCCATCAACGCAGAACCCTCGCGGGGGCAAGAGCAGTTCTTC
CDR3: CAINAEPSRGQEQFF

V: TRBV7-8
J: TRBJ2-1
D: TRBD1
size: few
DNA: TGTGCCAGCAGCCCTGACAGGGGTAGGCAGTTCTTC
CDR3: CASSPDRGRQFF

V: TRBV29-1
J: TRBJ1-2
D: NA
size: few
DNA: TGCAGCGTTGAAGATATGGGGGACTATGGCTACACCTTC
CDR3: CSVEDMGDYGYTF

V: TRBV20-1
J: TRBJ2-3
D: TRBD2
size: once
DNA: TGCAGTGCCCACCGGGGGGGCGGTCCCACAGATACGCAGTATTTT
CDR3: CSAHRGGGPTDTQYF

V: TRBV5-4
J: TRBJ2-1
D: NA
size: NA
DNA: TGTGCCAGCAGCTCACGGAGCTCCTACAATGAGCAGTTCTTC
CDR3: CASSSRSSYNEQFF

V: TRBV7-2
J: TRBJ2-3
D: NA
size: few
DNA: TGTGCCAGCAGCTCGCCAATGGGCACAGATACGCAGTATTTT
CDR3: CASSSPMGTDTQYF

V: TRBV20-1
J: TRBJ2-1
D: TRBD2
size: NA
DNA: TGCAGTGCTAGATTGCCTAGCGGGAGGGCCTTTCTGGCGGATGAGCAGTTCTTC
CDR3: CSARLPSGRAFLADEQFF

V: TRBV19
J: TRBJ2-2
D: TRBD2
size: few
DNA: TGTGCCAGTAGTATAGGTGGAAGGACTAGCGGGAGGGGCAACACCGGGGAGCTGTTTTTT
CDR3: CASSIGGRTSGRGNTGELFF

V: TRBV18
J: TRBJ2-3
D: NA
size: NA
DNA: TGTGCCAGCTCAAAGAGCACAGATACGCAGTATTTT
CDR3: CASSKSTDTQYF

V: TRBV20-1
J: TRBJ2-3
D: NA
size: NA
DNA: TGCAGTGCTGCCCGACTGGCGACCCTCACAGATACGCAGTATTTT
CDR3: CSAARLATLTDTQYF

V: TRBV29-1
J: TRBJ2-3
D: TRBD2
size: NA
DNA: TGCAGCGTCGATAGCGGGAGAAAGATTGATACGCAGTATTTT
CDR3: CSVDSGRKIDTQYF

V: TRBV5-1
J: TRBJ2-7
D: NA
size: NA
DNA: TGCGCCAGCAGAATCGGTGGGGTATCCTACGAGCAGTACTTC
CDR3: CASRIGGVSYEQYF

V: TRBV12-3/TRBV12-4
J: TRBJ1-2
D: NA
size: NA
DNA: TGTGCCAGCAGTTTCCCTTACGACAGCTATGGCTACACCTTC
CDR3: CASSFPYDSYGYTF

V: TRBV20-1
J: TRBJ2-4
D: TRBD2
size: NA
DNA: TGCAGTGCCTGGACTAGCGGGAGGGCGGACATTCAGTACTTC
CDR3: CSAWTSGRADIQYF

V: TRBV18
J: TRBJ2-3
D: NA
size: NA
DNA: TGTGCCAGCTCACAGGGACCGAGCACAGATACGCAGTATTTT
CDR3: CASSQGPSTDTQYF

V: TRBV24-1
J: TRBJ2-1
D: TRBD2
size: few
DNA: TGTGCCACCAGTCTAGCGGGGGATTACAATGAGCAGTTCTTC
CDR3: CATSLAGDYNEQFF

V: TRBV20-1
J: TRBJ2-5
D: NA
size: NA
DNA: TGCAGTGCTGTTGGGGCCCAAGAGACCCAGTACTTC
CDR3: CSAVGAQETQYF

V: TRBV20-1
J: TRBJ2-7
D: NA
size: NA
DNA: TGCAGTGCTCGATCGGCCACCGGCTCAGAGTACGAGCAGTACTTC
CDR3: CSARSATGSEYEQYF

V: TRBV7-2
J: TRBJ2-5
D: NA
size: few
DNA: TGTGCCAGCAGCTCGCACCAAGAGACCCAGTACTTC
CDR3: CASSSHQETQYF

V: TRBV3-1
J: TRBJ2-1
D: TRBD1
size: few
DNA: TGTGCCAGCGGACAACAGGGGGCGAGGAATGAGCAGTTCTTC
CDR3: CASGQQGARNEQFF

V: TRBV20-1
J: TRBJ2-2
D: NA
size: few
DNA: TGCAGTGCTAGAGTCGGGAGAAGTACCGGGGAGCTGTTTTTT
CDR3: CSARVGRSTGELFF

V: TRBV18
J: TRBJ2-2
D: NA
size: few
DNA: TGTGCCAGCTCCTCTGGGTACACCGGGGAGCTGTTTTTT
CDR3: CASSSGYTGELFF

V: TRBV12-3/TRBV12-4
J: TRBJ2-7
D: TRBD2
size: NA
DNA: TGTGCCAGCACTAGGGCGGGAGGGCCCTACGAGCAGTACTTC
CDR3: CASTRAGGPYEQYF

V: TRBV29-1
J: TRBJ1-6
D: NA
size: NA
DNA: TGCAGCGTGAGATCCGGGGGGGGTGCTTCACCCCTCCACTTT
CDR3: CSVRSGGGASPLHF

V: TRBV19
J: TRBJ2-1
D: TRBD2
size: NA
DNA: TGTGCCAGTACCGGACCCCTAGCGGATGTAGCCTACAATGAGCAGTTCTTC
CDR3: CASTGPLADVAYNEQFF

V: TRBV15
J: TRBJ2-7
D: TRBD2
size: NA
DNA: TGTGCCACCAGCAGGCTAGCGGGATCCTACGAGCAGTACTTC
CDR3: CATSRLAGSYEQYF